These 20 T cell receptor beta chains came from one sample sequenced in a study of blood T cell repertoires in COVID-19. Here immunoSEQ multiplex PCR was the method, and the copy in TCRdb shows in-frame clones only, minus some. The sample includes about 230,000 clones, roughly 76% seen only once; the top ten take 6.5% to 8.5%. Source material: peripheral blood. These TCRs come from a woman older than 75 with COVID-19, enrolled during active disease.

The chain recombines TRBV2 with TRBJ2-1; 14 nucleotides match TRBD2. The CDR3 is 14 residues long. Germline assignment: CDR1 SNHLY and CDR2 FYNNEI. The V segment lost 4 bases and the J segment 15 bases; nucleotides outside the gene matches: 8. CDR3 coding DNA: TGTGCCAGCAGTGCGTCGGGACTAGCGGGAGTTCTGTTCTTC. Translated: CASSASGLAGVLFF.

The chain couples TRBV5-1 to TRBJ2-7; possibly TRBD1 for D (5 bases). The V and J ends lost 0 bases and 6 bases respectively, with 10 bases between them. Per germline, CDR1 SGHRS and CDR2 YFSETQ. CDR3 length equals 13 residues. CDR3 DNA sequence: TGCGCCAGCAGCTTGGGCCCTAGGGGCGAGCAGTACTTC. It codes for CASSLGPRGEQYF. Full variable domain (missing parts from reference TRBV5-1 and TRBJ2-7): KAGVTQTPRYLIKTRGQQVTLSCSPISGHRSVSWYQQTPGQGLQFLFEYFSETQRNKGNFPGRFSGRQFSNSRSEMNVSTLELGDSALYLCASSLGPRGEQYFGPGTRLTVT.

Regarding this clone: This sample includes further DNA sequences coding for the same CDR3. V and J are TRBV7-9 and TRBJ1-2; 7 bases align to TRBD1. Germline V gives CDR1 SEHNR, CDR2 FQNEAQ (reference sequence). J gave up 4 bases and V 1 base, and 3 bases lay outside the gene matches. The CDR3 consists of 14 residues. The CDR3 region is CASSLVDRFYGYTF. CDR3 in DNA: TGTGCCAGCAGCTTAGTGGACAGGTTCTATGGCTACACCTTC.

The chain links TRBV7-2 to TRBJ2-7; perhaps TRBD2 as D (7 bases). The CDR3 is 14 amino acids. The germline CDR1 and CDR2 sequences are SGHTA and FQGNSA. Trimming stripped 2 bases from V and 1 base from J, with 9 bases between. DNA for the CDR3: TGTGCCAGCAGCTTACGGGGGGCTTCCTACGAGCAGTACTTC. Encoded protein: CASSLRGASYEQYF. Drawing the rest from reference TRBV7-2 and TRBJ2-7, the complete variable domain is GAGVSQSPSNKVTEKGKDVELRCDPISGHTALYWYRQSLGQGLEFLIYFQGNSAPDKSGLPSDRFSAERTGGSVSTLTIQRTQQEDSAVYLCASSLRGASYEQYFGPGTRLTVT.

The chain links TRBV19 to TRBJ2-3, with 9 bases fitting TRBD2. V was clipped by 6 bases and J by 4 bases; unmatched bases: 11. Germline loops: CDR1 LNHDA, CDR2 SQIVND (reference sequence). The CDR3 spans 16 residues. The CDR3: CASSSGRTPGADTQYF. The CDR3 DNA follows: TGTGCCAGTAGCAGCGGGAGGACCCCGGGCGCAGATACGCAGTATTTT.

The V and J genes are TRBV4-1 and TRBJ1-1, with 8 bases fitting TRBD1. The CDR3 contains 17 residues. With 1 base clipped from V and 1 base from J, the junction kept 8 bases outside the gene matches. Germline assignment: CDR1 MGHRA and CDR2 YSYEKL. This chain's CDR3 is CASSQGFPGQANTEAFF. The CDR3 coding sequence is TGCGCCAGCAGCCAAGGATTCCCGGGACAGGCGAACACTGAAGCTTTCTTT.

The chain joins TRBV5-4 to TRBJ2-1, with 7 bases fitting TRBD2. Germline trimming cut 2 bases from V and 2 bases from J; bases unmatched to any gene: 4. Germline CDR1 and CDR2: SGHNT and YYREEE (reference sequence). The CDR3 has 15 residues. CDR3 residues: CASSLTSGTYNEQFF. The CDR3 nucleotides are TGTGCCAGCAGCTTAACAAGCGGGACCTACAATGAGCAGTTCTTC.

This chain joins TRBV18 and TRBJ2-1; tentatively, D is TRBD2 (6 bases). Germline CDR1 and CDR2: KGHSH and LQKENI. Trimming took off 0 bases at V and 6 bases at J, with 18 bases between the two ends. The CDR3 sequence is 17 residues long. The CDR3 DNA follows: TGTGCCAGCTCACCACCGATCGGGGGACCCCGTTCCAATGAGCAGTTCTTC. Protein sequence: CASSPPIGGPRSNEQFF.

The rearrangement links TRBV7-9 to TRBJ2-7, with 7 bases identical to TRBD1. This CDR3 comprises 15 residues. After removal of 2 bases from V and 1 base from J, the junction contained 5 bases not matched to a gene. CDR1 SEHNR and CDR2 FQNEAQ come from the germline V gene (reference sequence). In DNA, the CDR3 is TGTGCCAGCAGCTTAACCAGGACAGGTTCCTACGAGCAGTACTTC. Protein: CASSLTRTGSYEQYF.

The chain recombines TRBV18 with TRBJ1-2; D unresolved. Trimming shortened V by 2 bases and J by 6 bases, and 16 bases separated the two germline ends. Per germline, CDR1 KGHSH and CDR2 LQKENI. CDR3 length equals 15 residues. The CDR3 DNA reads TGTGCCAGCTCACCAAGCCAGGTCGGAACCAATGGCTACACCTTC. This gives the protein CASSPSQVGTNGYTF.

This clone was found once. The chain is built from TRBV7-3 and TRBJ2-5; a possible D gene is TRBD1 (6 bases). The CDR3 has 15 amino acids. V lost 2 bases and J lost 4, with 14 bases in between. The germline CDR1 and CDR2 sequences are SGHTA and FQGTGA. As DNA, the CDR3 is TGTGCCAGCAGCTTAGGGGGCAATCTGGGAGAGACCCAGTACTTC. This codes for CASSLGGNLGETQYF.

The chain couples TRBV28 to TRBJ2-3; 14 nucleotides agree with TRBD2. Per the germline V gene, CDR1 is MDHEN and CDR2 is SYDVKM. CDR3 length: 16 amino acids. The ends lost 4 bases at V and 4 bases at J; junction bases unmatched: 4. For the CDR3, the DNA is TGTGCCAGCAGTTCTCCGACTAGCGGGAGGGCAGATACGCAGTATTTT. It specifies CASSSPTSGRADTQYF.

J is TRBJ1-6 and V is TRBV2; 7 bases line up with TRBD1. This CDR3 is built from 16 residues. Per the germline V gene, CDR1 is SNHLY and CDR2 is FYNNEI. V shed 6 bases, J shed 7 bases, and the junction held 12 bases outside the gene matches. DNA for the CDR3: TGTGCCAGCAGGATCCGTAGGACAGGCCTAAATTCACCCCTCCACTTT. Translated: CASRIRRTGLNSPLHF.

V is TRBV19 and J is TRBJ2-1; D not resolved. Per germline, CDR1 LNHDA and CDR2 SQIVND (reference sequence). The CDR3 totals 12 residues. The V and J ends lost 5 bases and 6 bases respectively, with 8 bases between them. The CDR3 sequence is CASSEVSNEQFF. The CDR3 nucleotides read TGTGCCAGTAGTGAGGTCTCCAATGAGCAGTTCTTC.

The chain recombines TRBV5-1 with TRBJ2-5; TRBD2 agrees at 8 bases. Germline-derived CDR1 and CDR2 are SGHRS and YFSETQ. The CDR3 length is 15 residues. Trimming cost V 2 bases and J 2 bases; bases outside gene matches: 5. In DNA form, the CDR3 reads TGCGCCAGCAGCTTCAGGCGGGGGGATCAAGAGACCCAGTACTTC. Translation: CASSFRRGDQETQYF.

This chain joins TRBV3-1 (or the pseudogene TRBV3-2) and TRBJ2-7; TRBD1 aligns across 9 bases. There are 15 residues in the CDR3. Trimming removed 3 bases from V and 2 bases from J; junction bases left unmatched: 5. CDR1 is LGHDT, CDR2 YNNKEL, per germline (reference sequence). CDR3: CASSQDRDRAYEQYF. For the CDR3, the DNA is TGTGCCAGCAGCCAGGACCGGGACAGGGCCTACGAGCAGTACTTC.

J is TRBJ2-7 and V is TRBV28; TRBD1 is a possible D gene (6 bases). There are 13 residues in the CDR3. Looked up from germline, CDR1 is MDHEN and CDR2 is SYDVKM. V was cut by 10 bases and J by 2 bases, with 15 bases left in between. CDR3: CAITKGQTYEQYF. CDR3 nucleotides: TGTGCCATCACCAAAGGACAGACCTACGAGCAGTACTTC.

V and J are TRBV2 and TRBJ1-2, with D perhaps TRBD1 (6 bases). There are 15 residues in the CDR3. V lost 9 bases and J lost 0, with 17 bases in between. CDR1 is SNHLY, CDR2 FYNNEI, per germline. CDR3 sequence (DNA): TGTGCCAGTCGCTGGGGGCTAAGCGCTAACTATGGCTACACCTTC. Its translation is CASRWGLSANYGYTF.

The chain's CDR3 is CASNPRTGGNTIYF. The CDR3 DNA reads as TGTGCCAGCAATCCGCGGACGGGGGGCAACACCATATATTTT. J is TRBJ1-3 and V is TRBV6-1, with D perhaps TRBD1 (6 bases). Trimming removed 7 bases at V and 7 bases at J, with 17 bases between. Germline V gene data show CDR1 as MNHNS and CDR2 as SASEGT. The CDR3 is 14 residues long.

The chain links TRBV18 to TRBJ2-7, with TRBD1 as a possible D gene (5 bases). The V and J ends lost 6 bases and 1 base respectively, with 16 bases between them. The CDR3 extends over 15 amino acids. Germline values: CDR1 KGHSH, CDR2 LQKENI. Here the CDR3 reads CASSPQGKGSYEQYF. The CDR3 region has the DNA TGTGCCAGCTCCCCGCAGGGAAAGGGATCCTACGAGCAGTACTTC.